The next 19 T cell receptor beta chains were all read from a single sample in a study of blood T cell repertoires in COVID-19. This table comes from immunoSEQ multiplex PCR, and its TCRdb copy is limited to in-frame clones, with some not included. The data show under 70,000 clones, just under 80% seen once. Sequencing used peripheral blood. The receptors were sampled from a human donor in a cohort sampled during active COVID-19.

This clone was counted only a few times. The same CDR3 can be traced to other DNA sequences in this sample. This CDR3 reads CASSQGGGRTDTQYF. The CDR3 nucleotides read TGTGCCAGCAGCCAAGGGGGGGGGCGCACAGATACGCAGTATTTT. The rearrangement joins TRBV3-1 (or the pseudogene TRBV3-2) to TRBJ2-3; tentative D call: TRBD2 (7 bases). This CDR3 is built from 15 residues. Trimming took 1 base from V and 1 from J, leaving 9 bases between them. Germline V gene data show CDR1 as LGHDT and CDR2 as YNNKEL (reference sequence).

This chain links TRBV30 with TRBJ2-7; no reliable D call. V was cut by 2 bases and J by 6 bases, with 8 bases left in between. The CDR3 totals 11 residues. Germline CDR1 reads GTSNPN; CDR2 reads SVGIG (reference sequence). The CDR3 sequence: CAWSPISEQYF. CDR3 bases: TGTGCCTGGAGTCCTATTTCCGAGCAGTACTTC.

CDR3 DNA sequence: TGTGCCAGCAGCTTGGTGGGAGCCAATTCACCCCTCCACTTT. Its protein is CASSLVGANSPLHF. This chain joins TRBV5-4 and TRBJ1-6; no firm D call. Germline CDR1 and CDR2: SGHNT and YYREEE (reference sequence). The V gene lost 0 bases and the J gene lost 7 bases, with 8 bases spanning the gap. This CDR3 has 14 residues.

The chain is built from TRBV6-6 and TRBJ1-3; unclear D gene. This CDR3 region has 14 residues. Germline CDR1 and CDR2: MNHNY and SVGAGI (reference sequence). Trimming pared 2 bases from V and 7 bases from J, leaving 12 bases between. CDR3 in amino acids: CASSYRGEGNTIYF. The CDR3 DNA reads TGTGCCAGCAGTTACCGGGGAGAAGGGAACACCATATATTTT.

This clone was picked up a small number of times. This chain connects TRBV5-1 to TRBJ2-7; TRBD1 aligns across 8 bases. Germline V CDR1 and CDR2: SGHRS, YFSETQ. This CDR3 is built from 15 residues. The trim removed 4 bases at V and 4 bases at J, leaving 10 bases unmatched. The CDR3 loop is CASSPQGAGPYEQYF. The DNA of the CDR3 is TGCGCCAGCAGCCCGCAGGGGGCGGGACCTTACGAGCAGTACTTC.

This sequence joins TRBV29-1 and TRBJ2-2, with a possible D match to TRBD2 (6 bases). CDR1 is SQVTM and CDR2 is ANQGSEA in the germline V gene. The CDR3 extends over 14 amino acids. With 4 bases removed from V and 1 base from J, the gap between germline ends came to 10 bases. The CDR3 nucleotides read TGCAGCGTTGTTTTAGCGGAGAACACCGGGGAGCTGTTTTTT. Translated, it gives CSVVLAENTGELFF.

The CDR3: CASSKLAQPDEQYF. In DNA, the CDR3 is TGCGCCAGCAGCAAACTAGCCCAACCGGACGAGCAGTACTTC. V gene TRBV5-1 combines with J gene TRBJ2-7; maybe TRBD2 (6 bases). The CDR3 loop spans 14 amino acids. Germline assignment: CDR1 SGHRS and CDR2 YFSETQ. With 4 bases removed from V and 5 bases from J, the gap between germline ends came to 16 bases. Looking up the rest from reference TRBV5-1 and TRBJ2-7 gives the full variable domain: KAGVTQTPRYLIKTRGQQVTLSCSPISGHRSVSWYQQTPGQGLQFLFEYFSETQRNKGNFPGRFSGRQFSNSRSEMNVSTLELGDSALYLCASSKLAQPDEQYFGPGTRLTVT.

The chain uses TRBV5-8 and TRBJ2-7, with D possibly being TRBD1 (6 bases). This CDR3 has 15 amino acids. The V end lost 0 bases, the J end lost 4 bases, and 14 bases lay between the germline ends. Germline CDR1 is SGHTS and CDR2 is YDEGEE. CDR3 DNA: TGTGCCAGCAGCTTGGCGTCAGGGGCATCATACGAGCAGTACTTC. It encodes CASSLASGASYEQYF.

The chain links TRBV7-9 to TRBJ2-3; TRBD1 aligns across 7 bases. CDR1 is SEHNR, CDR2 FQNEAQ, per germline (reference sequence). The V segment lost 1 base and the J segment 5 bases; nucleotides outside the gene matches: 6. The CDR3 spans 15 residues. CDR3 loop: CASSLGQGVGDTQYF. For the CDR3, the DNA is TGTGCCAGCAGCTTAGGACAGGGAGTGGGAGATACGCAGTATTTT.

The gene calls are TRBV24-1 and TRBJ1-5, with D perhaps matching TRBD1 (5 bases). Trimming pared 4 bases from V and 1 base from J, leaving 13 bases between. This CDR3 has 16 residues. Germline CDR1 and CDR2: KGHDR and SFDVKD. Here the CDR3 reads CATSDNRGGSNQPQHF. The CDR3 bases are TGTGCCACCAGTGACAATAGGGGAGGGAGCAATCAGCCCCAGCATTTT.

As DNA, the CDR3 is TGTGCCAGCTCACCTGGAGGGGGCAATCAGCCCCAGCATTTT. This translates into CASSPGGGNQPQHF. The J gene is TRBJ1-5, the V gene TRBV18; TRBD1 is a possible D gene (5 bases). CDR3 length: 14 residues. Germline CDR1 and CDR2: KGHSH and LQKENI. Trimming stripped 3 bases from V and 2 bases from J, with 8 bases between.

The chain is built from TRBV6-2 or TRBV6-3 and TRBJ2-2; 9 bases fit TRBD2. The CDR3 sequence is 18 residues long. The J segment lost 1 base and the V segment lost 0 bases, leaving 6 bases of the junction unmatched. Per the germline V gene, CDR1 is MNHEY and CDR2 is SVGEGT. The CDR3 DNA reads as TGTGCCAGCAGTTACTCCCCTAGCGGGATCATGAACACCGGGGAGCTGTTTTTT. The encoded protein is CASSYSPSGIMNTGELFF.

This chain connects TRBV11-2 to TRBJ2-7; maybe TRBD2 (7 bases). Germline V CDR1 and CDR2: SGHAT, FQNNGV. Trimming cost V 8 bases and J 7 bases, with 12 bases left between them. This CDR3 has 11 residues. The CDR3, as DNA: TGTGCCAGCGGGGGGGCCTGGGAGCAGTACTTC. Its protein product is CASGGAWEQYF.

The chain couples TRBV3-1 (or the pseudogene TRBV3-2) to TRBJ2-7; 10 bases are shared with TRBD2. The germline V gene encodes CDR1 LGHDT and CDR2 YNNKEL (reference sequence). V dropped 3 bases and J dropped 2; count of bases not matched to a gene: 7. The CDR3 runs to 16 residues. CDR3 amino acids: CASSHLSGRQPYEQYF. For the CDR3, the DNA is TGTGCCAGCAGCCATCTTAGCGGGAGGCAGCCCTACGAGCAGTACTTC.

CDR3 region: CASSHQQWEQYF. CDR3 sequence (DNA): TGTGCCAGCAGTCACCAACAATGGGAGCAGTACTTC. The chain is built from TRBV28 and TRBJ2-7; D is undetermined. CDR3 length equals 12 residues. The ends were cut back, 5 bases at V and 7 bases at J, with 12 bases in the middle. Germline V CDR1 and CDR2: MDHEN, SYDVKM.

The chain employs TRBV27 and TRBJ1-4; TRBD1 might be the D (5 bases). Germline CDR1 is MNHEY and CDR2 is SMNVEV (reference sequence). This CDR3 region has 15 residues. Trimming took off 0 bases at V and 10 bases at J, with 15 bases between the two ends. CDR3 nucleotide sequence: TGTGCCAGCAGTTTATCAGTCCAGGGCCTTGGAAAACTGTTTTTT. Translated, it gives CASSLSVQGLGKLFF.

The chain links TRBV7-8 to TRBJ2-6, with D possibly matching TRBD2 (6 bases). The length of the CDR3 is 18 residues. The germline V gene encodes CDR1 SGHVS and CDR2 FQNEAQ. Trimming removed 5 bases from V and 4 bases from J, with 21 bases in between. The chain's CDR3 is CASSIRGTSLIGANVLTF. The CDR3 coding sequence is TGTGCCAGCAGCATACGCGGGACGTCGTTAATAGGGGCCAACGTCCTGACTTTC.

The chain carries TRBV10-1 and TRBJ2-1; 7 bases line up with TRBD1. The CDR3 extends over 14 amino acids. Germline CDR1 and CDR2: WNHNN and SYGVQD (reference sequence). V was pared by 7 bases and J by 3 bases, with 6 bases of the junction left unmatched. This CDR3 reads CASTDRQIYNEQFF. The DNA of the CDR3 is TGCGCCAGCACGGACAGGCAGATCTACAATGAGCAGTTCTTC.

The genes are TRBV10-3 and TRBJ2-5, with TRBD2 as a possible D gene (7 bases). Germline V lookup: CDR1 ENHRY, CDR2 SYGVKD. Trimming left V 6 bases short and J 5 bases short, with 13 bases between. The CDR3 is 13 amino acids. CDR3 bases: TGTGCCATCAGGGGCGGGGGCATCGAGACCCAGTACTTC. Amino acids: CAIRGGGIETQYF.